Shown below are 8 T cell receptor beta chains from a single sample sequenced in a study of OX40 agonist ivuxolimab in advanced cancers. Generated by immunoSEQ multiplex PCR, the TCRdb table keeps only in-frame clones and is missing some. The sample lists some 85,000 clones, approximately 90% seen once, with 0.6% to 0.85% in the top ten. Here the sequenced sample was CD4+ or CD8+ T cells sorted from blood, taken in a trial of the OX40 agonist ivuxolimab. These receptors all stem from an adult with an advanced solid tumor such as melanoma, head and neck, liver or kidney cancer.

This clone was counted only a few times. The rearrangement joins TRBV4-3 to TRBJ2-3, with D perhaps given as TRBD1 or TRBD2 (5 bases each). Trimming left V 3 bases short and J 5 bases short, with 15 bases between. The CDR3 runs 15 residues. CDR1 and CDR2 from the germline V gene are LGHNA and YSLEER. CDR3 DNA: TGCGCCAGCAGCCACGGGGCGGCCCAGGAAGATACGCAGTATTTT. This encodes CASSHGAAQEDTQYF.

The CDR3 region is CASSFQFSPNTEAFF. In nucleotides, the CDR3 is TGTGCCAGCAGCTTCCAATTTAGCCCAAACACTGAAGCTTTCTTT. The chain links TRBV11-2 to TRBJ1-1, with D unclear. The CDR3 runs 15 residues. V lost 3 bases to trimming and J lost 2 bases, with 13 bases between them. Germline values: CDR1 SGHAT, CDR2 FQNNGV.

V and J are TRBV10-3 and TRBJ1-3, with D possibly matching TRBD1 (5 bases). This CDR3 spans 14 amino acids. Trimming cost V 6 bases and J 2 bases, with 11 bases left between them. Looked up from germline, CDR1 is ENHRY and CDR2 is SYGVKD. CDR3 DNA: TGTGCCATCAGCCAGACAGACACTGGAAACACCATATATTTT. The encoded protein is CAISQTDTGNTIYF.

The chain joins TRBV19 to TRBJ1-4; maybe TRBD1 (5 bases). V shed 4 bases and J shed 5 bases, with 14 bases lying between them. In germline, CDR1 is LNHDA, CDR2 SQIVND (reference sequence). The CDR3 contains 15 residues. The CDR3, as DNA: TGTGCCAGTAGTAATACTGGCGGGGGGAATGAAAAACTGTTTTTT. Protein sequence: CASSNTGGGNEKLFF.

This clone has only one observation. The J gene is TRBJ2-7, the V gene TRBV19, with 8 bases that match TRBD2. The CDR3 extends over 15 amino acids. The V gene's germline CDR1 is LNHDA and CDR2 SQIVND (reference sequence). Germline trimming cut 2 bases from V and 4 bases from J; bases unmatched to any gene: 7. The CDR3, as DNA: TGTGCCAGTAGTATAATAGGCGGGAGGCAGTACGAGCAGTACTTC. Amino acid sequence: CASSIIGGRQYEQYF.

Comment on this clone: Its ends do not fully match the called genes, so a read error is possible. The chain has TRBV11-2 and TRBJ2-1; 8 bases match TRBD2. There are 12 residues in the CDR3. Germline CDR1 SGHAT, CDR2 FQNNGV. CDR3 in DNA: TGTGCCAGCAGCTTAGCGGGAGGGCCGTCGGTCTTC. Translating it yields CASSLAGGPSVF.

This clone was recorded only once. This chain links TRBV6-6 with TRBJ2-1, with D unresolved. Germline-derived CDR1 and CDR2 are MNHNY and SVGAGI (reference sequence). V lost 0 bases and J lost 5, with 2 bases in between. This CDR3 region has 12 residues. CDR3 DNA sequence: TGTGCCAGCAGTTACTCAAACAATGAGCAGTTCTTC. As protein: CASSYSNNEQFF.

The chain couples TRBV30 to TRBJ2-1; 9 bases line up with TRBD2. V lost 4 bases and J lost 6; bases outside the gene matches: 7. CDR3 length equals 14 residues. CDR1 is GTSNPN and CDR2 is SVGIG in the germline V gene (reference sequence). CDR3 in DNA: TGTGCCTGGATGCGGGAGGGGGGCGGCAATGAGCAGTTCTTC. It is translated as CAWMREGGGNEQFF.